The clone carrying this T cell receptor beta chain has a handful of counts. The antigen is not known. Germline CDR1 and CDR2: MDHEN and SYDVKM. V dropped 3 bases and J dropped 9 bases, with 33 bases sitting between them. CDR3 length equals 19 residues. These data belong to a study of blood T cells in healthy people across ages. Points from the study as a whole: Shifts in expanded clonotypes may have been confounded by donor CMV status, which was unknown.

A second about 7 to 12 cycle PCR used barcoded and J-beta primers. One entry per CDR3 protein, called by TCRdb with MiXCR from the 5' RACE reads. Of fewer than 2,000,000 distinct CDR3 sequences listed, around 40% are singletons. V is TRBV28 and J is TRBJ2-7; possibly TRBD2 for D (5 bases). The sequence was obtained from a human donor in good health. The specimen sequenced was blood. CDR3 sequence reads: CASSFLLGSTFGRIHGQYF. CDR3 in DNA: TGTGCCAGCAGTTTTCTTCTGGGGAGTACTTTCGGAAGAATCCACGGGCAGTACTTC.